This T cell receptor (beta chain) emerged from a study of T cell responses to AZD1222 COVID-19 vaccine. Study findings and constraints: Two AZD1222 doses significantly raised spike-specific TCR breadth and depth over controls. Clonal diversity may have been underestimated, and the donors were mostly white British, with more females than males.

The repertoire was sequenced with immunoSEQ multiplex PCR; TCRdb's copy has only in-frame clones and lacks some. The sample carries about 120,000 clones, roughly 88% recorded once. The CDR3 covers 14 residues. The germline CDR1 and CDR2 sequences are LNHNV and YYDKDF (reference sequence). V dropped 8 bases and J dropped 2 bases, with 15 bases sitting between them. Notes on this clone: What it binds is unknown.

Specimen: peripheral blood, collected on day 0 of AZD1222 vaccination. V gene TRBV15 combines with J gene TRBJ1-1; a weak D match, TRBD1 (6 bases). The TCR was taken from an adult in good health. The CDR3 sequence: CATDPAGGNTEAFF. DNA of the CDR3: TGTGCCACCGACCCCGCGGGGGGCAACACTGAAGCTTTCTTT.